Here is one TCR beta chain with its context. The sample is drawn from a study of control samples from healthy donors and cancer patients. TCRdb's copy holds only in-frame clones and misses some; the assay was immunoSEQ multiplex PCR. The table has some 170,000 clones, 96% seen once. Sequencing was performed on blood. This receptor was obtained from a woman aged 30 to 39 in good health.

The CDR3 sequence: CASSYGPNSPLHF. The CDR3 bases are TGTGCCAGCAGCTACGGTCCGAATTCACCCCTCCACTTT. The chain recombines TRBV5-4 with TRBJ1-6; D call uncertain. This CDR3 has 13 amino acids. The V gene lost 3 bases and the J gene lost 7 bases, with 8 bases spanning the gap. CDR1 is SGHNT and CDR2 is YYREEE in the germline V gene (reference sequence).